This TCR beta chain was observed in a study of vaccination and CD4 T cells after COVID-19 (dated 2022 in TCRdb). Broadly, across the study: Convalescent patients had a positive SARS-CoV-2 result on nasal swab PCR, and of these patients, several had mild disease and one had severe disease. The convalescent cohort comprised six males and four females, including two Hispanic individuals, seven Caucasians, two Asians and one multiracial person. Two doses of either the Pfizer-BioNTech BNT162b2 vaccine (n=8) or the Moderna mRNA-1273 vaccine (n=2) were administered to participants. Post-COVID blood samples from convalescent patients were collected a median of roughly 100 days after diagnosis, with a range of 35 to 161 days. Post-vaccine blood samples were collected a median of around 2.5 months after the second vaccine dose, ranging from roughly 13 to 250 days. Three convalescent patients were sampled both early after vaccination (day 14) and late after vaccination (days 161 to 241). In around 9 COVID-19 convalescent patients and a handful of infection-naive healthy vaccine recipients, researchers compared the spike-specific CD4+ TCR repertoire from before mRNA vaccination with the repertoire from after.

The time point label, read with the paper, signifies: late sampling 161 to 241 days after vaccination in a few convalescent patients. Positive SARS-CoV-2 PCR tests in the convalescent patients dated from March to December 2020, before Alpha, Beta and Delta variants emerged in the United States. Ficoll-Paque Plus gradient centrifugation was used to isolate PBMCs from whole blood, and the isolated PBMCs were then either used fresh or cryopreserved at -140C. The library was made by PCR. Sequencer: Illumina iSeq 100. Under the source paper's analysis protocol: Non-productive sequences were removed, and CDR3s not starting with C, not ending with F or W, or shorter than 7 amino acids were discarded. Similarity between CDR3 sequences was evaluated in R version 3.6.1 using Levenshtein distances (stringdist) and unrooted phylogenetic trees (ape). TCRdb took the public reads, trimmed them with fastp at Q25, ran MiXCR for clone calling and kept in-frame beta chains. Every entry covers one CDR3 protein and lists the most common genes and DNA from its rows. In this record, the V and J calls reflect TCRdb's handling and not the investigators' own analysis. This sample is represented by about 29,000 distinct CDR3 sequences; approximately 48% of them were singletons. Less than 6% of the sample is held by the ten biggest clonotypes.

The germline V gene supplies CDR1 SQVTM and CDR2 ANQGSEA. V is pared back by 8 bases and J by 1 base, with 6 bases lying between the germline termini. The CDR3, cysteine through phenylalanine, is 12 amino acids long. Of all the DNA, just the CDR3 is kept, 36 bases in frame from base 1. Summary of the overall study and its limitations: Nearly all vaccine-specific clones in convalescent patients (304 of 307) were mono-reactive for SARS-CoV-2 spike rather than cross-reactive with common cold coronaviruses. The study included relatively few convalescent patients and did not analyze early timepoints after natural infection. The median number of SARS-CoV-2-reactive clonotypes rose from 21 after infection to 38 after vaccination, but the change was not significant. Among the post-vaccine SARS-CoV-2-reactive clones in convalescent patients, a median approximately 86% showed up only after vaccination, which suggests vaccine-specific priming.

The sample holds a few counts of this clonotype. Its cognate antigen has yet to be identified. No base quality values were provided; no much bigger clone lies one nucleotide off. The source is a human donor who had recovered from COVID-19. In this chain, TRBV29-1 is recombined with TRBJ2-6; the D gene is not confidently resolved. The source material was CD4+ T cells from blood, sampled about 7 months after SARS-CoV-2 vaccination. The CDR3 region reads CSIMSGANVLTF. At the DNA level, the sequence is TGCAGCATAATGTCTGGGGCCAACGTCCTGACTTTC.